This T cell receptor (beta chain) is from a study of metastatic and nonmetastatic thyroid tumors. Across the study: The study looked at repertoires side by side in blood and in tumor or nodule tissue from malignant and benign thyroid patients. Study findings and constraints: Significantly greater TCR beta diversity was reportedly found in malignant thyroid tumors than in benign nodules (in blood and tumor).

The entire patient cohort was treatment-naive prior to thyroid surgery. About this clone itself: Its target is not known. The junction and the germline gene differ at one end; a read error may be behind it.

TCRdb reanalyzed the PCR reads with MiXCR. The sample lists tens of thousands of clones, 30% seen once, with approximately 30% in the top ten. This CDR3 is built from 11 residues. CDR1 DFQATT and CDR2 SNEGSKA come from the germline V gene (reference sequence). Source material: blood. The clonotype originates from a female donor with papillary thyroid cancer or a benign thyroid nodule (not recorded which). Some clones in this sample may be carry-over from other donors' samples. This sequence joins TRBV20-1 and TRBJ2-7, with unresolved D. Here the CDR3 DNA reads TGCAGTGCGGGGATTTCCTACGAGCGGTACTTC. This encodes CSAGISYERYF.